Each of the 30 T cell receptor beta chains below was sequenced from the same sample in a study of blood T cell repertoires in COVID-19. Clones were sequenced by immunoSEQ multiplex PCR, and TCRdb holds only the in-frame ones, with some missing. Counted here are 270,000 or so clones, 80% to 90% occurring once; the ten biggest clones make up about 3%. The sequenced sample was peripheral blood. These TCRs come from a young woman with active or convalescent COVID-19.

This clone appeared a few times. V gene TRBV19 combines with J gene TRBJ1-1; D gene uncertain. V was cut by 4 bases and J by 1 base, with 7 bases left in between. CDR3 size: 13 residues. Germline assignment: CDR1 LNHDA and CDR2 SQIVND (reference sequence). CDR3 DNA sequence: TGTGCCAGTAGTACCTCTTCGAACACTGAAGCTTTCTTT. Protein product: CASSTSSNTEAFF. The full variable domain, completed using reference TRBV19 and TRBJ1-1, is DGGITQSPKYLFRKEGQNVTLSCEQNLNHDAMYWYRQDPGQGLRLIYYSQIVNDFQKGDIAEGYSVSREKKESFPLTVTSAQKNPTAFYLCASSTSSNTEAFFGQGTRLTVV.

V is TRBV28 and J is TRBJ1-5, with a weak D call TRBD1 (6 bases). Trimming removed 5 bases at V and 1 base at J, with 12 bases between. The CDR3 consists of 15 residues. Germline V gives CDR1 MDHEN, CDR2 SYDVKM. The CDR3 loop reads CASSRTRGSNQPQHF. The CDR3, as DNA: TGTGCCAGCAGTCGAACCAGGGGAAGCAATCAGCCCCAGCATTTT.

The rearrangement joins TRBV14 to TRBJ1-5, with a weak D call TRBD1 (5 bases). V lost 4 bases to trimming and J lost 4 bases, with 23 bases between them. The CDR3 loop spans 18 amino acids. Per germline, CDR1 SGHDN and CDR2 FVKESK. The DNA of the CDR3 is TGTGCCAGCAGCCGGCGACCTCCCGGACAAGATGTGAATCAGCCCCAGCATTTT. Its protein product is CASSRRPPGQDVNQPQHF.

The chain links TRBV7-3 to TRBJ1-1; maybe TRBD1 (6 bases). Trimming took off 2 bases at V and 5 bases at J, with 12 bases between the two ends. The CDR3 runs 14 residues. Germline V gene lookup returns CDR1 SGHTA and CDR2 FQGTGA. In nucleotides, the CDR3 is TGTGCCAGCAGCTTACAAGGGGGAGAGACTGAAGCTTTCTTT. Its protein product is CASSLQGGETEAFF.

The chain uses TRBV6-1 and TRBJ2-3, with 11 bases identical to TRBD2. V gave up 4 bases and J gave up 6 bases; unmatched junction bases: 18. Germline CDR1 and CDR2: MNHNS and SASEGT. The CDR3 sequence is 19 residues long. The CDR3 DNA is TGTGCCAGCAGTGCCACTCCTAGCGGGGGGCGCCTTGGTAGGGATACGCAGTATTTT. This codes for CASSATPSGGRLGRDTQYF.

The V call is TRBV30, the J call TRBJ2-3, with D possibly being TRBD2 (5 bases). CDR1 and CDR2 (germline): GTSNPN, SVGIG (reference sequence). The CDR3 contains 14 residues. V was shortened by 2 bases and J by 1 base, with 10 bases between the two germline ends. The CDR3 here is CAWSSGFGTDTQYF. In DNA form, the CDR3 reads TGTGCCTGGAGTTCGGGGTTCGGCACAGATACGCAGTATTTT.

The CDR3 spells CASSQGRGDQETQYF. The CDR3 DNA sequence: TGTGCCAGCAGCCAGGGCCGGGGGGATCAAGAGACCCAGTACTTC. The rearrangement uses TRBV3-1 (or the pseudogene TRBV3-2) and TRBJ2-5, with TRBD2 matching over 7 bases. V dropped 3 bases and J dropped 2; count of bases not matched to a gene: 6. This CDR3 spans 15 amino acids. The germline V gene encodes CDR1 LGHDT and CDR2 YNNKEL (reference sequence).

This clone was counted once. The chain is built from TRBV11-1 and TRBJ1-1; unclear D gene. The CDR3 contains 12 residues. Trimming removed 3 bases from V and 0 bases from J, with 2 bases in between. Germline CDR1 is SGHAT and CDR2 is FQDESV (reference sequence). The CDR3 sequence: CASSFLNTEAFF. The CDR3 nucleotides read TGTGCCAGCAGCTTCTTGAACACTGAAGCTTTCTTT.

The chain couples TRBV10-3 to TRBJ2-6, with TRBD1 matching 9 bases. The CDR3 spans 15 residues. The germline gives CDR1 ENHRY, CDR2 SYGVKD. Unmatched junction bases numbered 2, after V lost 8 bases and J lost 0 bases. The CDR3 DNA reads TGTGCCATCGCGGACAGGGGCTCTGGGGCCAACGTCCTGACTTTC. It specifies CAIADRGSGANVLTF.

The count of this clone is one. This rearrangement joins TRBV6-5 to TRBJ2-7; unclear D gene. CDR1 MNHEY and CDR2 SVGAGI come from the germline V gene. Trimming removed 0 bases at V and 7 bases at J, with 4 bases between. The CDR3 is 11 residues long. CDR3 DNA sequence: TGTGCCAGCAGTTACTCCCTAGAGCAGTACTTC. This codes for CASSYSLEQYF.

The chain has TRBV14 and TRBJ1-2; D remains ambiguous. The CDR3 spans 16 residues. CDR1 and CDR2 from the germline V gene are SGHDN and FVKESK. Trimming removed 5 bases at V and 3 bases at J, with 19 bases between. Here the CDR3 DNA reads TGTGCCAGCAGCGAGGATAGTCGCGGCTTTTACTATGGCTACACCTTC. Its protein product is CASSEDSRGFYYGYTF. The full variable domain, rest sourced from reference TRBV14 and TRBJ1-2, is EAGVTQFPSHSVIEKGQTVTLRCDPISGHDNLYWYRRVMGKEIKFLLHFVKESKQDESGMPNNRFLAERTGGTYSTLKVQPAELEDSGVYFCASSEDSRGFYYGYTFGSGTRLTVV.

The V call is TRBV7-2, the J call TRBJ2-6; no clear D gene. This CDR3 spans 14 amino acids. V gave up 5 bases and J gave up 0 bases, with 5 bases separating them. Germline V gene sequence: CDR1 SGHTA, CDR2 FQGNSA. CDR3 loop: CASSRSSGANVLTF. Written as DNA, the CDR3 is TGTGCCAGCAGCCGCAGCTCTGGGGCCAACGTCCTGACTTTC.

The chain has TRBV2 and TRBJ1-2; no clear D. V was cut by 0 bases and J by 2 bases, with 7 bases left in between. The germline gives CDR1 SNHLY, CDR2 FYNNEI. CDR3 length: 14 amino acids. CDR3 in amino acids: CASSEAQRNYGYTF. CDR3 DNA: TGTGCCAGCAGTGAAGCGCAGCGAAACTATGGCTACACCTTC.

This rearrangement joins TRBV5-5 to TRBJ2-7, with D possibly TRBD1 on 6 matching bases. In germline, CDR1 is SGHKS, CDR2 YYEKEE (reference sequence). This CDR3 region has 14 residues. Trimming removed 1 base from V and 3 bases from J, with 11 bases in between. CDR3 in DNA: TGTGCCAGCAGCTTGCTAGGGGGAGACTACGAGCAGTACTTC. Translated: CASSLLGGDYEQYF.

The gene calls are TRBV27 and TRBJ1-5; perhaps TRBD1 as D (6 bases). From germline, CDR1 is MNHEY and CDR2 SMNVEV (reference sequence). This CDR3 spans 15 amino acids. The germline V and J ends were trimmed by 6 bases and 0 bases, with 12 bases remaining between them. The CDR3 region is CASSPDRYSNQPQHF. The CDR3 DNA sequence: TGTGCCAGCAGCCCAGACAGGTATAGCAATCAGCCCCAGCATTTT.

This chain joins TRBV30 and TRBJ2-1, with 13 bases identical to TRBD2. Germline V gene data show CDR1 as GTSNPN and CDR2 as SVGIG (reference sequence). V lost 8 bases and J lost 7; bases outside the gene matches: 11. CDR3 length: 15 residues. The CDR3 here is CARQSGTSGANEQFF. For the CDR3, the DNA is TGTGCCCGGCAATCCGGGACTAGCGGGGCAAATGAGCAGTTCTTC.

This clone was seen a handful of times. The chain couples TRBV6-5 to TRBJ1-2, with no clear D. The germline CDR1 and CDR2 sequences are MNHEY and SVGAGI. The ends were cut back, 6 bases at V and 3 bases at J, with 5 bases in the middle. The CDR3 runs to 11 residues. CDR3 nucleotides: TGTGCCAGCAGCCTTGACTATGGCTACACCTTC. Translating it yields CASSLDYGYTF.

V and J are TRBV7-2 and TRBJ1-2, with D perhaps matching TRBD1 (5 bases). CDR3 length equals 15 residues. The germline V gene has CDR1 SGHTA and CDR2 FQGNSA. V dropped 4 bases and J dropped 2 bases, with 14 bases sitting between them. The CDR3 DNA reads TGTGCCAGCAGCTCCTCGACAGTCTTAAACTATGGCTACACCTTC. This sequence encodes CASSSSTVLNYGYTF. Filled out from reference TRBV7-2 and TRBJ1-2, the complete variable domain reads GAGVSQSPSNKVTEKGKDVELRCDPISGHTALYWYRQSLGQGLEFLIYFQGNSAPDKSGLPSDRFSAERTGGSVSTLTIQRTQQEDSAVYLCASSSSTVLNYGYTFGSGTRLTVV.

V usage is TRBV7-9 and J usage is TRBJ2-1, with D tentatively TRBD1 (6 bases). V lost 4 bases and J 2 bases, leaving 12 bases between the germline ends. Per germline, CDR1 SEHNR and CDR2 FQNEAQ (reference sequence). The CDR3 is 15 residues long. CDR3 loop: CASSSPGQTYNEQFF. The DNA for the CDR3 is TGTGCCAGCAGCTCACCGGGACAAACCTACAATGAGCAGTTCTTC.

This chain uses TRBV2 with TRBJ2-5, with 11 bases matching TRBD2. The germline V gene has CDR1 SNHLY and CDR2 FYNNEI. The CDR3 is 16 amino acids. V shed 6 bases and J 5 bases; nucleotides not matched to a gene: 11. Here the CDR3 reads CASSPLAGGPGETQYF. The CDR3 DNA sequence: TGTGCCAGCAGCCCTTTAGCGGGGGGGCCAGGGGAGACCCAGTACTTC.

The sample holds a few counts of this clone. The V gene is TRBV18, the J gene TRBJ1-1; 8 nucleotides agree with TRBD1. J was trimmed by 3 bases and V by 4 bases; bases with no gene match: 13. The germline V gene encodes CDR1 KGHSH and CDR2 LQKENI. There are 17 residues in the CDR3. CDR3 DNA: TGTGCCAGCTCACGACGGGACGGGACAGGACTTTACACTGAAGCTTTCTTT. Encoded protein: CASSRRDGTGLYTEAFF.

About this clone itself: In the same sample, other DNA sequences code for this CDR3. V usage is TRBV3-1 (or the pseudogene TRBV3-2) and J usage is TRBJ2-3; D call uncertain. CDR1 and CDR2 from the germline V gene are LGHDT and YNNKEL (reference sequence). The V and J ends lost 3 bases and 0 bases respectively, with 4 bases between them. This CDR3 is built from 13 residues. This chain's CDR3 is CASSQASTDTQYF. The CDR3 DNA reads TGTGCCAGCAGCCAGGCCAGCACAGATACGCAGTATTTT.

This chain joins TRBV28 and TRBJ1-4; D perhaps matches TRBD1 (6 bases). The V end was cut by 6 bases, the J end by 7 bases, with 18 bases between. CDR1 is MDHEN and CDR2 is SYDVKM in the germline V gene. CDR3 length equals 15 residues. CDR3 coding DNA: TGTGCCAGCAGCTCCTCGGGGGGCGGGGGTGAAAAACTGTTTTTT. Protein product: CASSSSGGGGEKLFF. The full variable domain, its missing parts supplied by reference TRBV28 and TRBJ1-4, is DVKVTQSSRYLVKRTGEKVFLECVQDMDHENMFWYRQDPGLGLRLIYFSYDVKMKEKGDIPEGYSVSREKKERFSLILESASTNQTSMYLCASSSSGGGGEKLFFGSGTQLSVL.

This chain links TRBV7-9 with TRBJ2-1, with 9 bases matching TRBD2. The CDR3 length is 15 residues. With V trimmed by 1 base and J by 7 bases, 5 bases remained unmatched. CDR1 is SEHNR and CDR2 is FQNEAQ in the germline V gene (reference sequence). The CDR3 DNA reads TGTGCCAGCAGCTTAGGGGGACTAGCAAATAATGAGCAGTTCTTC. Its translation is CASSLGGLANNEQFF. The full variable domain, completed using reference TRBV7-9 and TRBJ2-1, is DTGVSQNPRHKITKRGQNVTFRCDPISEHNRLYWYRQTLGQGPEFLTYFQNEAQLEKSRLLSDRFSAERPKGSFSTLEIQRTEQGDSAMYLCASSLGGLANNEQFFGPGTRLTVL.

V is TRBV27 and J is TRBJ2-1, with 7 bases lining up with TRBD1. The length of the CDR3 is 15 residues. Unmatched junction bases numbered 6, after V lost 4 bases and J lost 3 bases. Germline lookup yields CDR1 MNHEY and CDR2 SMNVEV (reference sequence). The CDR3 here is CASSSQGTNYNEQFF. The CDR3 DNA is TGTGCCAGCAGTTCACAGGGGACCAACTACAATGAGCAGTTCTTC.

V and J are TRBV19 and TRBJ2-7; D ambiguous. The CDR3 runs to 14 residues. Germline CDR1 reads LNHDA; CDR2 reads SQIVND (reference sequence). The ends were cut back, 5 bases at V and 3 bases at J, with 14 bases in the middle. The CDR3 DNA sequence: TGTGCCAGTAGTCCGCGCCTACCATTCTACGAGCAGTACTTC. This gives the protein CASSPRLPFYEQYF.

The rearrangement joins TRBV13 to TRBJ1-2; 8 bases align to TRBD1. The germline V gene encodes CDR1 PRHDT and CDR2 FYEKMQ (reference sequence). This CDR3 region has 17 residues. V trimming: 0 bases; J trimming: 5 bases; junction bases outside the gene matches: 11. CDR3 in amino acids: CASSLGRGQGGSYGYTF. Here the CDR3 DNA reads TGTGCCAGCAGCTTAGGCCGTGGACAGGGAGGATCATATGGCTACACCTTC.

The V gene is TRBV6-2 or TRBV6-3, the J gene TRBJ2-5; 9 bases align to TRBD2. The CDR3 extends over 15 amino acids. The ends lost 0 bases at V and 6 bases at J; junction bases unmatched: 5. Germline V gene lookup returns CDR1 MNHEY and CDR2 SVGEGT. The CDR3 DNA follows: TGTGCCAGCAGTTACTCGATACCTAGCGGGAAGACCCAGTACTTC. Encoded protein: CASSYSIPSGKTQYF.

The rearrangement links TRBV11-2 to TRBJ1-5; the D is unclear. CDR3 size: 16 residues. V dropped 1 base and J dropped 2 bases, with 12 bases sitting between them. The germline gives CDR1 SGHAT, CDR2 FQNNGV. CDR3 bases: TGTGCCAGCAGCTTAGTTGAACACCTGGGCAATCAGCCCCAGCATTTT. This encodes CASSLVEHLGNQPQHF.

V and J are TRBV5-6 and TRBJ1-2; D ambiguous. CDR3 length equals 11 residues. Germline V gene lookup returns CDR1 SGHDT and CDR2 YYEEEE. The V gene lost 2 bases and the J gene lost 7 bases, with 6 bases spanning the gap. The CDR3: CASSLEAGYTF. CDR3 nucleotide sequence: TGTGCCAGCAGCTTAGAGGCTGGCTACACCTTC.